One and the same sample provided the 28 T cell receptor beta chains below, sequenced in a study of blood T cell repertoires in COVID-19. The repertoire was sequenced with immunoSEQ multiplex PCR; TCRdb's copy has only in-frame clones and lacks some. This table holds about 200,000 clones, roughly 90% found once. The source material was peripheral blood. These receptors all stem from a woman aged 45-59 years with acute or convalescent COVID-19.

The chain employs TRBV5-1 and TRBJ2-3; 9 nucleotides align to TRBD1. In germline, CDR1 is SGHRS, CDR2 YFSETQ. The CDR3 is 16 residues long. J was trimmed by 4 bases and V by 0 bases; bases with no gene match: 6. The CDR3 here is CASSLVGQGSADTQYF. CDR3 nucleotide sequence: TGCGCCAGCAGCTTGGTAGGACAGGGGAGCGCAGATACGCAGTATTTT.

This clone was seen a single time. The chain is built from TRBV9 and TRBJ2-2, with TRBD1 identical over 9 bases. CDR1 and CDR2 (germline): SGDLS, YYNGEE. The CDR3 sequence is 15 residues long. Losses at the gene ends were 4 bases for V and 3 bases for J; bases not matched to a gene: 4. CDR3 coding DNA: TGTGCCAGCAGCCCCCGGACAGGGGACACCGGGGAGCTGTTTTTT. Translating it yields CASSPRTGDTGELFF.

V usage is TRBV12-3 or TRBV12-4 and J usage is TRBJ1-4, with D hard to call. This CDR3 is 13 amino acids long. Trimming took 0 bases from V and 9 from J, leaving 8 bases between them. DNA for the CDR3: TGTGCCAGCAGTTTAGCGCGCCAAAAAAAACTGTTTTTT. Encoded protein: CASSLARQKKLFF.

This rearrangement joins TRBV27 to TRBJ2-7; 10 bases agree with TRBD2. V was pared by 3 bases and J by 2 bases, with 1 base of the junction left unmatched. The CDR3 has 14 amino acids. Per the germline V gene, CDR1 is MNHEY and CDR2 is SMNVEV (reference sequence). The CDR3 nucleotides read TGTGCCAGCAGTTTGGGGACTAGCGCCTACGAGCAGTACTTC. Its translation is CASSLGTSAYEQYF.

CDR3: CASSESSRNEQFF. The DNA of the CDR3 is TGCGCCAGCAGTGAGTCGAGCCGGAATGAGCAGTTCTTC. The V gene is TRBV10-1, the J gene TRBJ2-1; D gene uncertain. V dropped 0 bases and J dropped 7 bases, with 7 bases sitting between them. This CDR3 region has 13 residues. CDR1 is WNHNN and CDR2 is SYGVQD in the germline V gene (reference sequence).

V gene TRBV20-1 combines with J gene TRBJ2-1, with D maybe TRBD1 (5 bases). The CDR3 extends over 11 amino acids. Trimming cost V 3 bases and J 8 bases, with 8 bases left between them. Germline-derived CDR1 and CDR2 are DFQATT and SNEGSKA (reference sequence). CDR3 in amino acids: CSASKGDEQFF. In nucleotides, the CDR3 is TGCAGTGCTAGTAAAGGGGATGAGCAGTTCTTC.

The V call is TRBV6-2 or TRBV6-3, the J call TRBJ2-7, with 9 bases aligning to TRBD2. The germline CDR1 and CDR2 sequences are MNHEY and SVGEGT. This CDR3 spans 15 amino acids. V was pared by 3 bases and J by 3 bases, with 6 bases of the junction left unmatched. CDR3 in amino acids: CASSYGLAGYYEQYF. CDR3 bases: TGTGCCAGCAGTTATGGTCTAGCGGGATACTACGAGCAGTACTTC.

The DNA of the CDR3 is TGCGCCAGCAGCTTTCAGGGTGAGAGGAGAGAGACCCAGTACTTC. It yields the protein CASSFQGERRETQYF. The V call is TRBV5-1, the J call TRBJ2-5, with a tentative D call TRBD1 (5 bases). CDR3 length: 15 residues. The V end lost 2 bases, the J end lost 4 bases, and 15 bases lay between the germline ends. The germline V gene encodes CDR1 SGHRS and CDR2 YFSETQ.

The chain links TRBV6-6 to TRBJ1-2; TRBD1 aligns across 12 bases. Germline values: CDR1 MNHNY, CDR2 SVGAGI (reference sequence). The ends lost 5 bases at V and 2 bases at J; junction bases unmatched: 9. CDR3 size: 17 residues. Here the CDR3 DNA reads TGTGCCAGCAGTCCGTCCCGGGACAGGGGGCGAAACTATGGCTACACCTTC. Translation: CASSPSRDRGRNYGYTF.

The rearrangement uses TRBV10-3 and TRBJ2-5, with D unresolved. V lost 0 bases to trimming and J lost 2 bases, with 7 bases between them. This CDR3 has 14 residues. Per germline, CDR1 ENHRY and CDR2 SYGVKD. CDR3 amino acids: CAISESPQQETQYF. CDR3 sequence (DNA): TGTGCCATCAGTGAGTCCCCACAGCAAGAGACCCAGTACTTC.

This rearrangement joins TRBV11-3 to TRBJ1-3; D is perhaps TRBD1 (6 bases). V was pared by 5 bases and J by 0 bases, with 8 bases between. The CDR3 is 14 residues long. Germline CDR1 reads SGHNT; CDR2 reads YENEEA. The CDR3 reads CASSRTVSGNTIYF. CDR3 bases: TGTGCCAGCAGCCGGACAGTCTCTGGAAACACCATATATTTT.

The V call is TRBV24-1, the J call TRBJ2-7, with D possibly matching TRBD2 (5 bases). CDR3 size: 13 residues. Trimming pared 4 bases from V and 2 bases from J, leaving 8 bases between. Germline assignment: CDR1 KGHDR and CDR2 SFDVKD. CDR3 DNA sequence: TGTGCCACCAGTGAGTCCGGGGCCTACGAGCAGTACTTC. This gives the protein CATSESGAYEQYF.

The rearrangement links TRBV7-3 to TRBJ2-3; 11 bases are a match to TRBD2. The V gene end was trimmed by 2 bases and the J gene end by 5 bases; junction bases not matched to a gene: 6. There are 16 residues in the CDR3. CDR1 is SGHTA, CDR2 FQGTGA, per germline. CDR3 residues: CASSLVSGGALDTQYF. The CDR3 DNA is TGTGCCAGCAGCTTAGTTAGCGGGGGGGCCTTAGATACGCAGTATTTT.

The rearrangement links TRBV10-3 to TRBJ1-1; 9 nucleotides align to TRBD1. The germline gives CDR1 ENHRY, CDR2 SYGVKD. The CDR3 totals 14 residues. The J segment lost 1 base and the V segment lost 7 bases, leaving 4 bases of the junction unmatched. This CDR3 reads CAITWDRENTEAFF. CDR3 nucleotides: TGTGCCATCACATGGGACAGGGAGAACACTGAAGCTTTCTTT.

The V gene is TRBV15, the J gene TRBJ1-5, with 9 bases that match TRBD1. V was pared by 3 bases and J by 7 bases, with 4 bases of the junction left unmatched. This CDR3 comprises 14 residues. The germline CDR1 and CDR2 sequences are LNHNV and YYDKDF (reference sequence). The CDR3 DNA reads TGTGCCACCAGCAGTGGACAGGGGCGACAGCCCCAGCATTTT. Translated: CATSSGQGRQPQHF.

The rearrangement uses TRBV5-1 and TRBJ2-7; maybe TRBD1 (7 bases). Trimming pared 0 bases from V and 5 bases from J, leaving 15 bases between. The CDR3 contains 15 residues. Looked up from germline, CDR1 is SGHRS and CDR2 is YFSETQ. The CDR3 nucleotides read TGCGCCAGCAGCTTGGTTCCAGGGGGGAGCGACGAGCAGTACTTC. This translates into CASSLVPGGSDEQYF.

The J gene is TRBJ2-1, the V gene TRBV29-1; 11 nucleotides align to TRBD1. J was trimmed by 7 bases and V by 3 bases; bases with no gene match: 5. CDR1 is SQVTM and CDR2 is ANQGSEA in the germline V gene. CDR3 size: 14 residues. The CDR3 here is CSVEGGQGANEQFF. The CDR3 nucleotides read TGCAGCGTTGAGGGAGGACAGGGGGCAAATGAGCAGTTCTTC.

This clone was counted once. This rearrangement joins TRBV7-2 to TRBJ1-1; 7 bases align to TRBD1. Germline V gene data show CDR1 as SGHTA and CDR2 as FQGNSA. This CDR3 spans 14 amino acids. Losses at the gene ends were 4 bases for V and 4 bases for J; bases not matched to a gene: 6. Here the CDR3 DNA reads TGTGCCAGCAGCTCAAGACAGGGCATCACTGAAGCTTTCTTT. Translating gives CASSSRQGITEAFF.

CDR3 nucleotide sequence: TGTGCCAGCAGCCCGTTTACCGGGACAGGGATGAGCTCCTACGAGCAGTACTTC. Its protein product is CASSPFTGTGMSSYEQYF. J is TRBJ2-7 and V is TRBV7-9; 9 bases align to TRBD1. Germline V lookup: CDR1 SEHNR, CDR2 FQNEAQ (reference sequence). CDR3 length: 18 amino acids. V was pared by 5 bases and J by 0 bases, with 14 bases of the junction left unmatched. Looking up the rest from reference TRBV7-9 and TRBJ2-7 gives the full variable domain: DTGVSQNPRHKITKRGQNVTFRCDPISEHNRLYWYRQTLGQGPEFLTYFQNEAQLEKSRLLSDRFSAERPKGSFSTLEIQRTEQGDSAMYLCASSPFTGTGMSSYEQYFGPGTRLTVT.

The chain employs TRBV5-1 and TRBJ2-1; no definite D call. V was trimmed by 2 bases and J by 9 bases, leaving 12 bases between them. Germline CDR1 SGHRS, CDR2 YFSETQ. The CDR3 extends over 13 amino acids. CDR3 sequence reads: CASSFLLSSEQFF. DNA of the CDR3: TGCGCCAGCAGCTTTCTTCTGTCGTCTGAGCAGTTCTTC.

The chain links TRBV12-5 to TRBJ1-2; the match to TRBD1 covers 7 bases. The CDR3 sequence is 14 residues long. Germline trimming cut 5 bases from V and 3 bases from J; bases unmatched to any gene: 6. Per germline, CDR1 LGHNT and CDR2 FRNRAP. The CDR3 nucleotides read TGTGCTAGTGGTCCCTCCGGGACAGACTATGGCTACACCTTC. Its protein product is CASGPSGTDYGYTF.

In DNA form, the CDR3 reads TGTGCCTGGAGGGAGACAGGGTGGGATGAGCAGTTCTTC. Translation: CAWRETGWDEQFF. The chain links TRBV30 to TRBJ2-1, with 7 positions matching TRBD1. J gave up 8 bases and V 3 bases, and 7 bases lay outside the gene matches. Germline V gene sequence: CDR1 GTSNPN, CDR2 SVGIG (reference sequence). The CDR3 has 13 residues.

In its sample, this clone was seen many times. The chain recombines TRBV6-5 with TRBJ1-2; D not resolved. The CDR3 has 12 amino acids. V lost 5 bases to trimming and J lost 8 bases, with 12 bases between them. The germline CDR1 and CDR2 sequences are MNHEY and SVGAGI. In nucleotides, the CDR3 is TGTGCCAGCAGTCCAGGTCTGGCGGGCTACACCTTC. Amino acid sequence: CASSPGLAGYTF.

The CDR3 DNA is TGTGCCAGCAGCTTAGCCGGGTCAGGGCAAGAGAAAAACATTCAGTACTTC. This gives the protein CASSLAGSGQEKNIQYF. The chain carries TRBV7-9 and TRBJ2-4, with D possibly matching TRBD1 (5 bases). Germline CDR1 reads SEHNR; CDR2 reads FQNEAQ (reference sequence). The ends were cut back, 0 bases at V and 4 bases at J, with 16 bases in the middle. The CDR3 has 17 residues.

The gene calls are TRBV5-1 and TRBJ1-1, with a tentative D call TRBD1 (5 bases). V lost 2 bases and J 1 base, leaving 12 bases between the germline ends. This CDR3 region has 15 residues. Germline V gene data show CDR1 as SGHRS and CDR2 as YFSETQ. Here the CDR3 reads CASSLGWGGNTEAFF. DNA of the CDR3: TGCGCCAGCAGCTTAGGGTGGGGCGGGAACACTGAAGCTTTCTTT. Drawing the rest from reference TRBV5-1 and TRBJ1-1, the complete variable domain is KAGVTQTPRYLIKTRGQQVTLSCSPISGHRSVSWYQQTPGQGLQFLFEYFSETQRNKGNFPGRFSGRQFSNSRSEMNVSTLELGDSALYLCASSLGWGGNTEAFFGQGTRLTVV.

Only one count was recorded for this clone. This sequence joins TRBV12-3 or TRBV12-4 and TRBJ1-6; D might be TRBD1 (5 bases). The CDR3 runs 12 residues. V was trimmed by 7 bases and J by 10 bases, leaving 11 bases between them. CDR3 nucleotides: TGTGCCAGCAATAGGGGAGGGTCACCCCTCCACTTT. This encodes CASNRGGSPLHF.

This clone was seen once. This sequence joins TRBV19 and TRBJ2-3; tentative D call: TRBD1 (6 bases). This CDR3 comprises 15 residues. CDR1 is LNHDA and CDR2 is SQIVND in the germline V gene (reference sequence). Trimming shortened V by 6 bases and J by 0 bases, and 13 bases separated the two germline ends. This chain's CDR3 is CASSTGTISTDTQYF. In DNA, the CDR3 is TGTGCCAGTAGCACGGGGACAATTAGCACAGATACGCAGTATTTT.

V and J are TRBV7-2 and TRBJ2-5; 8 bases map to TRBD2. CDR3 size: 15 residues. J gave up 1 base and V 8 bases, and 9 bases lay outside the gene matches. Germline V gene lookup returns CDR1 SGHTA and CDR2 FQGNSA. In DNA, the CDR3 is TGTGCCAGCCGGCCGGGACTAGGGGCCCAAGAGACCCAGTACTTC. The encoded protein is CASRPGLGAQETQYF.